Below, 11 T cell receptor beta chains from the same sample are listed, as sequenced in a study of cytomegalovirus exposure and HLA in healthy donors. 13 Jbeta primers and 60 Vbeta primers were used for the PCR. The protocol was immunoSEQ multiplex PCR, while the TCRdb copy is restricted to in-frame clones and leaves out a portion. This repertoire shows about 160,000 clones, 84% found once; its top ten account for 0.95% to 1.3%. The sample consisted of PBMCs. The receptors originated from a man younger than 45 in good health and CMV-seronegative.

This chain uses TRBV18 with TRBJ2-7; 11 bases line up with TRBD2. This CDR3 has 17 amino acids. With V trimmed by 8 bases and J by 6 bases, 18 bases remained unmatched. CDR1 KGHSH and CDR2 LQKENI come from the germline V gene. Written as DNA, the CDR3 is TGTGCCAGCACGCCGATAGGGACTAGCGGAGGTGGGGGCGAGCAGTACTTC. Its protein is CASTPIGTSGGGGEQYF.

The chain employs TRBV15 and TRBJ2-1; D perhaps matches TRBD1 (7 bases). The CDR3 has 14 residues. CDR1 and CDR2 from the germline V gene are LNHNV and YYDKDF (reference sequence). Trimming removed 1 base from V and 9 bases from J, with 13 bases in between. CDR3 sequence (DNA): TGTGCCACCAGCAGAGTTGGGACAGCGGGTGAGCAGTTCTTC. The encoded protein is CATSRVGTAGEQFF.

The chain combines TRBV6-5 with TRBJ1-2, with TRBD1 as a possible D gene (5 bases). With 4 bases removed from V and 6 bases from J, the gap between germline ends came to 15 bases. The CDR3 loop spans 14 amino acids. CDR1 is MNHEY and CDR2 is SVGAGI in the germline V gene. CDR3 nucleotide sequence: TGTGCCAGCAGTTCGCGGCAGGGCCGAAATGGCTACACCTTC. Its translation is CASSSRQGRNGYTF.

This chain connects TRBV10-2 to TRBJ2-7; D may be TRBD2 (5 bases). The CDR3 extends over 11 amino acids. The V gene lost 7 bases and the J gene lost 2 bases, with 6 bases spanning the gap. The germline CDR1 and CDR2 sequences are WSHSY and SAAADI. As DNA, the CDR3 is TGCGCCAGCACCGGGACCTACGAGCAGTACTTC. Protein sequence: CASTGTYEQYF.

This chain connects TRBV19 to TRBJ2-3; 11 bases line up with TRBD2. J was trimmed by 4 bases and V by 7 bases; bases with no gene match: 7. CDR3 length equals 15 residues. CDR1 and CDR2 from the germline V gene are LNHDA and SQIVND (reference sequence). The CDR3 sequence: CASTGSGRAPDTQYF. DNA of the CDR3: TGTGCCAGTACGGGTAGCGGGAGGGCCCCAGATACGCAGTATTTT.

In its sample, this clone was seen a few times. The chain couples TRBV4-1 to TRBJ1-5, with D perhaps TRBD1 (5 bases). Trimming took 0 bases from V and 1 from J, leaving 7 bases between them. The CDR3 is 15 amino acids. Germline CDR1 and CDR2: MGHRA and YSYEKL. The chain's CDR3 is CASSQEGGSNQPQHF. The CDR3 bases are TGCGCCAGCAGCCAAGAGGGGGGGAGCAATCAGCCCCAGCATTTT.

CDR3 amino acids: CASSIKGRDSTQYF. The CDR3 DNA reads TGTGCCAGTAGTATAAAGGGGCGCGACAGTACGCAGTATTTT. V gene TRBV19 combines with J gene TRBJ2-3; D is possibly TRBD1 (5 bases). Trimming removed 2 bases at V and 8 bases at J, with 14 bases between. The CDR3 is made up of 14 amino acids. Germline V gene data show CDR1 as LNHDA and CDR2 as SQIVND (reference sequence).

The chain links TRBV6-5 to TRBJ2-5, with 7 bases that match TRBD1. This CDR3 is 13 amino acids long. The V gene end was trimmed by 5 bases and the J gene end by 2 bases; junction bases not matched to a gene: 2. The germline V gene encodes CDR1 MNHEY and CDR2 SVGAGI. CDR3 bases: TGTGCCAGCAGTGGACAGGCTCAAGAGACCCAGTACTTC. Amino acids: CASSGQAQETQYF.

This clone has only a few counts. The CDR3 DNA follows: TGTGCCAGCAGCTTGGACGGGGGGGCCGGCATTCAGTACTTC. Residues: CASSLDGGAGIQYF. This chain joins TRBV5-4 and TRBJ2-4, with 8 bases lining up with TRBD2. The CDR3 extends over 14 amino acids. Per the germline V gene, CDR1 is SGHNT and CDR2 is YYREEE (reference sequence). Unmatched junction bases numbered 5, after V lost 0 bases and J lost 9 bases.

V gene TRBV2 combines with J gene TRBJ2-6, with TRBD2 matching 8 bases. Per germline, CDR1 SNHLY and CDR2 FYNNEI. The J segment lost 1 base and the V segment lost 2 bases, leaving 7 bases of the junction unmatched. CDR3 length: 18 residues. The CDR3 coding sequence is TGTGCCAGCAGTGAATGGGGTAGCGGGGCGTCTGGGGCCAACGTCCTGACTTTC. Translating it yields CASSEWGSGASGANVLTF.

The CDR3 here is CASPGRGNEKLFF. In nucleotides, the CDR3 is TGTGCCAGCCCCGGGCGGGGTAATGAAAAACTGTTTTTT. The chain is built from TRBV27 and TRBJ1-4, with D unresolved. Trimming pared 8 bases from V and 4 bases from J, leaving 11 bases between. Germline CDR1 and CDR2: MNHEY and SMNVEV (reference sequence). This CDR3 has 13 amino acids.